This T cell receptor beta chain emerged from a study of cytomegalovirus exposure and HLA in healthy donors. Germline values: CDR1 SEHNR, CDR2 FQNEAQ (reference sequence). The CDR3 sequence is 17 residues long. Trimming left V 1 base short and J 0 bases short, with 13 bases between. Study results and caveats: Trimming of TCR beta V- and J-genes showed a link, identified in a later analysis, to a missense DCLRE1C variant. With DRB1 most and HLA-C fewest, TCR association rates differed between HLA loci in a later analysis.

Notes on this clone: Its antigen remains unknown.

PCR employed 60 Vbeta and 13 Jbeta primers. Some clones are missing from TCRdb's copy, which holds only in-frame ones; the method was immunoSEQ multiplex PCR. The sample lists 150,000 to 200,000 clones, around 68% occurring once. Sequencing was carried out using PBMCs. This TCR derives from a woman aged 40 to 50 in good health and CMV-seropositive. The chain joins TRBV7-9 to TRBJ1-5; weak D call: TRBD1 (6 bases). CDR3 bases: TGTGCCAGCAGCTTAGTATTAGGGGGTGATAGCAATCAGCCCCAGCATTTT. Translated: CASSLVLGGDSNQPQHF.